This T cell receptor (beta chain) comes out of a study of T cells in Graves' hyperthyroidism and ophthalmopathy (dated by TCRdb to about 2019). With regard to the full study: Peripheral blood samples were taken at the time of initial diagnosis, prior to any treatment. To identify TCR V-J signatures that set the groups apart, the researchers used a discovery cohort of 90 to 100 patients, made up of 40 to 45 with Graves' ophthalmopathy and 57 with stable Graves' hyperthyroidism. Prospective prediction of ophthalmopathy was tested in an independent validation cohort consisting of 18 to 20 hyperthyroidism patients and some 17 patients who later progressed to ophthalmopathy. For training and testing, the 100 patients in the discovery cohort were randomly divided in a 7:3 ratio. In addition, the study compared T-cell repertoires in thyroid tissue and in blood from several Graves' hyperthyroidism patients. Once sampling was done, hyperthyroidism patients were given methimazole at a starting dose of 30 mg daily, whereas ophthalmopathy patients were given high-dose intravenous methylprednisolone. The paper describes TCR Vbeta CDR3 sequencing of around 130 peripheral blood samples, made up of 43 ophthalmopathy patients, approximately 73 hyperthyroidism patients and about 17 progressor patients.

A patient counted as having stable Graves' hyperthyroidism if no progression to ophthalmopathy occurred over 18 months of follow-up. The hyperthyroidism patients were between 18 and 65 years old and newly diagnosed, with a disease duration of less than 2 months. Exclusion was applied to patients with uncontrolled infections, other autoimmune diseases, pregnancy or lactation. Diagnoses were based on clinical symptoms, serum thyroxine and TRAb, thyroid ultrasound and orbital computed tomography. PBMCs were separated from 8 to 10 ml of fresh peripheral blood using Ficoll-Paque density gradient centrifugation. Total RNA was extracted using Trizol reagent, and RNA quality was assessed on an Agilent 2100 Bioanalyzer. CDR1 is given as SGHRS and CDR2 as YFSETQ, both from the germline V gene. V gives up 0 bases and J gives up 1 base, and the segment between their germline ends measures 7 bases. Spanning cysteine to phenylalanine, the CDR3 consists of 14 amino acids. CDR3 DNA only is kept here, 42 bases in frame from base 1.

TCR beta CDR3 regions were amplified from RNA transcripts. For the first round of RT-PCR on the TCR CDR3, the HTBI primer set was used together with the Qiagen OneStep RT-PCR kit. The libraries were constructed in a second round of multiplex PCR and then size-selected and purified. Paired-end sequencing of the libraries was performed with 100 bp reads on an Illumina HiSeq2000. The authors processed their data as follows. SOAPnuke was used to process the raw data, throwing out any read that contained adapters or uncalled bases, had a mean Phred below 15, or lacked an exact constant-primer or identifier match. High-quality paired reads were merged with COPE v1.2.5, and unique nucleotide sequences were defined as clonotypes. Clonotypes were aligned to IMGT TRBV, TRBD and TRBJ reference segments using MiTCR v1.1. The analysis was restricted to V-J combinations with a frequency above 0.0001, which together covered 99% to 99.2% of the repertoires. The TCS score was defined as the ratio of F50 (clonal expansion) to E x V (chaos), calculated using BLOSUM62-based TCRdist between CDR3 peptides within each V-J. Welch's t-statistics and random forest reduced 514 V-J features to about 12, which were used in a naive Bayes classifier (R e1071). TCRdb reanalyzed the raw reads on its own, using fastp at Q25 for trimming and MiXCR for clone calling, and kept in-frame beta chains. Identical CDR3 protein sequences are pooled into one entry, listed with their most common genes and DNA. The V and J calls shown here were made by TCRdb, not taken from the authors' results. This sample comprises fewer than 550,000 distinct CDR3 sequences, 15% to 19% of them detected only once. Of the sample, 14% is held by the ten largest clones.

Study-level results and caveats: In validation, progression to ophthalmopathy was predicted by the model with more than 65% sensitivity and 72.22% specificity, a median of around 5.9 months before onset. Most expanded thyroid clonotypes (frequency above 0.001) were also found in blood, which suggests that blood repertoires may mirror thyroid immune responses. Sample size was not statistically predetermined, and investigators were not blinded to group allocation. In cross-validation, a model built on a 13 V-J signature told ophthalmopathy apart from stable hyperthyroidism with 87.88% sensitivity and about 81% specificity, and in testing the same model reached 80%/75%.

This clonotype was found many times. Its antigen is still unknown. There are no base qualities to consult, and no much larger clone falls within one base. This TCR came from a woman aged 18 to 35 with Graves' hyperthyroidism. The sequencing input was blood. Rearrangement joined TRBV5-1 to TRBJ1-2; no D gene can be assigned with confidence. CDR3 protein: CASSLAPNNYGYTF. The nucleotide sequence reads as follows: TGCGCCAGCAGCTTGGCCCCAAATAACTATGGCTACACCTTC.